This T cell receptor (beta chain) was observed in a study of cytomegalovirus exposure and HLA in healthy donors. Study information: In a previous analysis, 110 million or so unique TCR beta sequences were found from 150 million to 200 million T cells. Early released data had about 85 million unique TCRs, all coming from HLA-typed donors. Study conclusions and caveats: Based on reports, TCR beta sequences accurately predicted HLA-A and HLA-B alleles for most subjects. It was reported in a later analysis that an Asian-associated ancestry cluster showed fewer N-insertions than the 666-donor mean.

The PCR ran on 60 Vbeta and 13 Jbeta primers. This table comes from immunoSEQ multiplex PCR, and its TCRdb copy is limited to in-frame clones, with some not included. The data contain about 170,000 clones, around 85% of them singletons. The CDR3 length is 15 residues. Trimming pared 6 bases from V and 3 bases from J, leaving 12 bases between. Germline V gene sequence: CDR1 MNHEY, CDR2 SVGAGI. Regarding this clone: Its target is not known.

The sequencing sample was made of PBMCs. This sequence joins TRBV6-5 and TRBJ1-6; perhaps TRBD1 as D (5 bases). The TCR was taken from a male donor in good health and CMV-seronegative. In DNA, the CDR3 is TGTGCCAGCAGGATAGACAGTATCTATAATTCACCCCTCCACTTT. Translating it yields CASRIDSIYNSPLHF.